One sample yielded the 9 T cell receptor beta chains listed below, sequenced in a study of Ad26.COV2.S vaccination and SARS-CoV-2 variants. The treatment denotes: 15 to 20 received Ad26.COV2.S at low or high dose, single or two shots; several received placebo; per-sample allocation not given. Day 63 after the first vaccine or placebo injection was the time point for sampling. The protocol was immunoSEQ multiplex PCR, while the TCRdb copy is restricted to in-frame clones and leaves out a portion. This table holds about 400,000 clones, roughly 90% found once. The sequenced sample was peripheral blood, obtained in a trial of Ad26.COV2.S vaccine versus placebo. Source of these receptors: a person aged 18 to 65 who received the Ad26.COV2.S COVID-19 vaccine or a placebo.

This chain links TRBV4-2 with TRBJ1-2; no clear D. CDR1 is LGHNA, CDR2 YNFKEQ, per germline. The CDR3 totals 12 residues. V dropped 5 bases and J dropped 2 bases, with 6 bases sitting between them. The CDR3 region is CASSGRNYGYTF. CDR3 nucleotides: TGTGCCAGCAGCGGGAGGAACTATGGCTACACCTTC.

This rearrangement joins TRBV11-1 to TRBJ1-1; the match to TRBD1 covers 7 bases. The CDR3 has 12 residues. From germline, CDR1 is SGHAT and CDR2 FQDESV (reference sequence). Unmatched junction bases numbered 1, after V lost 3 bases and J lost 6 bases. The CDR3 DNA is TGTGCCAGCAGCTTTGACAGGGCTGAAGCTTTCTTT. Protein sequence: CASSFDRAEAFF.

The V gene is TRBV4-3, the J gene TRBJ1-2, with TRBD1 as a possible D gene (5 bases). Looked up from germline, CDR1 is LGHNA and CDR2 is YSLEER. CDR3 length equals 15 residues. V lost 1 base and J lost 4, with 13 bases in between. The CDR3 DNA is TGCGCCAGCAGCCAAGCTACCGACAGATTCTATGGCTACACCTTC. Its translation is CASSQATDRFYGYTF.

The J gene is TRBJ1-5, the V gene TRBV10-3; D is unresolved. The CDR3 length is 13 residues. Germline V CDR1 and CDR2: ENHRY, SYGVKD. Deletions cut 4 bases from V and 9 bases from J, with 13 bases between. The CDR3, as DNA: TGTGCCATCAGTGTAGGCAGTCTGAGGCCCCAGCATTTT. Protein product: CAISVGSLRPQHF.

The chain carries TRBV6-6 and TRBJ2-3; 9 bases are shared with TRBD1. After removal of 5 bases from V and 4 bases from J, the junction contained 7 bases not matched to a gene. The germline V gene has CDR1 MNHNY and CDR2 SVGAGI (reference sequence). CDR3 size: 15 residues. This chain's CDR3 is CASSTGGRAADTQYF. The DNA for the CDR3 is TGTGCCAGCAGTACAGGGGGCAGAGCAGCAGATACGCAGTATTTT.

As DNA, the CDR3 is TGTGCCACCTGCGTCAGCTCTGGGGCCAACGTCCTGACTTTC. This codes for CATCVSSGANVLTF. The chain uses TRBV6-5 and TRBJ2-6; D is unresolved. The CDR3 is 14 amino acids. Trimming pared 10 bases from V and 0 bases from J, leaving 10 bases between. CDR1 and CDR2 (germline): MNHEY, SVGAGI.

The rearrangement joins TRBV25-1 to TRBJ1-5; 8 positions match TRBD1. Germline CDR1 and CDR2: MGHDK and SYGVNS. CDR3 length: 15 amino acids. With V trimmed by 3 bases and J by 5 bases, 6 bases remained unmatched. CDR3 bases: TGTGCCAGCAGTGAGGGTGGACAGGGACATCAGCCCCAGCATTTT. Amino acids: CASSEGGQGHQPQHF.

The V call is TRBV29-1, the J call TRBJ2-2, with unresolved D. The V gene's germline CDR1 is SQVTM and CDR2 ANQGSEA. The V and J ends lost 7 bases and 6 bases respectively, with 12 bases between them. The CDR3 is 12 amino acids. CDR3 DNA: TGCAGCGCCCGGGTGGACGCCGGGGAGCTGTTTTTT. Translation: CSARVDAGELFF.

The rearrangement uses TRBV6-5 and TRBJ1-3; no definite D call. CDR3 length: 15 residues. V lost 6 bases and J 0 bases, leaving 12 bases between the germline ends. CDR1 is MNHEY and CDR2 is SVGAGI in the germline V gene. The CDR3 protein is CASRQTADSGNTIYF. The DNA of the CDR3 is TGTGCCAGCAGGCAGACTGCTGACTCTGGAAACACCATATATTTT.